One T cell receptor (beta chain) is described in this entry. The antigen is undetermined. This entry belongs to a study of T-cell memory formation after mild COVID-19. Study information: The study found TCR clusters largely donor specific. Study-level results: Contracting clones from day 15 to 85 showed balanced CD4/CD8; later expanders favored CD4+. In second-wave clones peaking day 37, SARS-CoV-2 specificity remained unconfirmed.

Germline V gene lookup returns CDR1 MNHEY and CDR2 SMNVEV (reference sequence). V lost 4 bases, J lost 3 bases, and 19 bases lay in between. The CDR3 extends over 16 amino acids. TCRalpha and TCRbeta libraries used 5'RACE with constant-segment primers and UMIs. TCRdb passed the 5' RACE reads through MiXCR, listing each CDR3 protein once. The sample shows fewer than 450,000 distinct CDR3 sequences, 20% to 30% of them seen only once. This clonotype was obtained from an adult woman who had mild COVID-19 (a few samples of this study predate the infection). Cell type and time point are not known. V usage is TRBV27 and J usage is TRBJ2-7; D is tentatively TRBD1 or TRBD2 (5 bases each). Sequencing was performed on PBMCs or a T cell subset sorted from them (not recorded which). The CDR3 spells CASSSPHRDGIYEQYF. In DNA, the CDR3 is TGTGCCAGCAGTTCCCCCCACCGGGACGGGATCTACGAGCAGTACTTC.